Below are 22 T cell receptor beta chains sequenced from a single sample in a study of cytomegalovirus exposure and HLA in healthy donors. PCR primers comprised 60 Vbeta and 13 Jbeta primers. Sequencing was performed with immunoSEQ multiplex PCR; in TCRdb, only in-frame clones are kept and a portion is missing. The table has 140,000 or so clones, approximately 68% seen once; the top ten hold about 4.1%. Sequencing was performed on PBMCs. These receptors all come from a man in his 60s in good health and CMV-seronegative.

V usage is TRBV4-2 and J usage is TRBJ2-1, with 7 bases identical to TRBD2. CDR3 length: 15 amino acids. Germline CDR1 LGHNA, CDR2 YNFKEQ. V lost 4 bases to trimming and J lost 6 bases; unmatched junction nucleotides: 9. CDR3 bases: TGTGCCAGCAGCCCCCCGGGGGAGGGCCTCAATGAGCAGTTCTTC. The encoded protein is CASSPPGEGLNEQFF.

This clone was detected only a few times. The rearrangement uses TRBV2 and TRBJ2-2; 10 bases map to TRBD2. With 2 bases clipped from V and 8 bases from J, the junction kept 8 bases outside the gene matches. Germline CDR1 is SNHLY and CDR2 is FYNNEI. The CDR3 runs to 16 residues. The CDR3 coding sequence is TGTGCCAGCAGTGAAACGGCTAGCGGGAGCATGGGGGAGCTGTTTTTT. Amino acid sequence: CASSETASGSMGELFF.

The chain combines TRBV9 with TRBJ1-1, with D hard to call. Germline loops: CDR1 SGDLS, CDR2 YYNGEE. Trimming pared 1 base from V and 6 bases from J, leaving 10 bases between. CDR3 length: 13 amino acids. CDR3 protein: CASSVSSLAEAFF. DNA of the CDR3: TGTGCCAGCAGCGTATCATCGTTAGCTGAAGCTTTCTTT.

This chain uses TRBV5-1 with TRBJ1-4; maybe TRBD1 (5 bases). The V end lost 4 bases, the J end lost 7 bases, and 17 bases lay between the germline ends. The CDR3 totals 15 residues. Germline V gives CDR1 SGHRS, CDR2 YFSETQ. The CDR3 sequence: CASSRPDTNSEKLFF. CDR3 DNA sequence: TGCGCCAGCAGCCGGCCGGACACTAATAGTGAAAAACTGTTTTTT.

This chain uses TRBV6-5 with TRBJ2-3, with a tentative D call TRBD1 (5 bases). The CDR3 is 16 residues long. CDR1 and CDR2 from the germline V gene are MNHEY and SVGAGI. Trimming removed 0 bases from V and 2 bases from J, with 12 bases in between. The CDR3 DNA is TGTGCCAGCAGTTACTCGTTGACAGAATTCACAGATACGCAGTATTTT. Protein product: CASSYSLTEFTDTQYF.

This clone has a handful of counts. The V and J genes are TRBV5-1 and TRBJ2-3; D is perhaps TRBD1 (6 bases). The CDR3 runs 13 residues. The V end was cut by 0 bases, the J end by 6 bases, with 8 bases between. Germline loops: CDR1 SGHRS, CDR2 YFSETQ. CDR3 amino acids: CASSLGTGDTQYF. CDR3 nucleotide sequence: TGCGCCAGCAGCTTGGGTACAGGGGATACGCAGTATTTT.

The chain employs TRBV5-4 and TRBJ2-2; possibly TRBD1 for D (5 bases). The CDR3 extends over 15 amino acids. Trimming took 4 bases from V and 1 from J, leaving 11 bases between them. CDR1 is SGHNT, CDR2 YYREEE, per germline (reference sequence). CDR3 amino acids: CASSPDSKNTGELFF. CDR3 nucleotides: TGTGCCAGCAGCCCCGACAGCAAGAACACCGGGGAGCTGTTTTTT.

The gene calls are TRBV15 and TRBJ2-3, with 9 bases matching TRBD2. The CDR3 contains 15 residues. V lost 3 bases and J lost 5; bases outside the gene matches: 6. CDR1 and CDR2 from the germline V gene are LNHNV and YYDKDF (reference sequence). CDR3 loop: CATSRRAGGEDTQYF. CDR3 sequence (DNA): TGTGCCACCAGCAGGAGAGCGGGAGGAGAAGATACGCAGTATTTT.

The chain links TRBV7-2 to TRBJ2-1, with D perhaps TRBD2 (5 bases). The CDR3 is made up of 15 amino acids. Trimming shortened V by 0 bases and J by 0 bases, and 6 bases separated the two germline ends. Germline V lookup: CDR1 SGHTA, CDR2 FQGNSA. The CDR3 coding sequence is TGTGCCAGCAGCTTAGCGGGAGTCTCCTACAATGAGCAGTTCTTC. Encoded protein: CASSLAGVSYNEQFF.

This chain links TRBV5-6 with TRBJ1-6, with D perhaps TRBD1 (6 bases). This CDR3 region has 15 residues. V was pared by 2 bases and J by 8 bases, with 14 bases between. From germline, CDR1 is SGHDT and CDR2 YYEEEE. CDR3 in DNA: TGTGCCAGCAGCTTTTGGGGGGGCAAGTATTCACCCCTCCACTTT. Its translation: CASSFWGGKYSPLHF.

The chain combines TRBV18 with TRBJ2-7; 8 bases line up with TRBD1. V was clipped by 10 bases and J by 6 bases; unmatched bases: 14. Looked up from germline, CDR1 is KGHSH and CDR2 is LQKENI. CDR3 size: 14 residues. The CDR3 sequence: CATSPQGANGEQYF. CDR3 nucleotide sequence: TGTGCCACCTCCCCCCAGGGGGCAAATGGCGAGCAGTACTTC.

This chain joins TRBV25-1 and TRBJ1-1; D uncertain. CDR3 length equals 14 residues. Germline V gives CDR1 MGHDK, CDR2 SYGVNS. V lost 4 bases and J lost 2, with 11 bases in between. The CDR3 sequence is CASSGIQVNTEAFF. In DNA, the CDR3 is TGTGCCAGCAGTGGAATCCAGGTAAACACTGAAGCTTTCTTT.

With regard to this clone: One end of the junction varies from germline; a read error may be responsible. CDR3 residues: CASSRELAGSEAQYF. CDR3 nucleotide sequence: TGTGCCAGCAGTCGGGAACTAGCGGGTTCAGAGGCCCAGTACTTC. The rearrangement links TRBV25-1 to TRBJ2-5, with 9 bases that match TRBD2. The CDR3 is made up of 15 amino acids. CDR1 is MGHDK and CDR2 is SYGVNS in the germline V gene.

CDR3 amino acids: CSASDNRGSTF. CDR3 DNA: TGCAGTGCTTCCGATAACAGGGGTAGCACCTTC. The rearrangement uses TRBV20-1 and TRBJ1-2, with TRBD1 identical over 7 bases. The V and J ends lost 5 bases and 13 bases, in that order; junction bases with no gene match: 10. The CDR3 is 11 residues long. Germline V gene sequence: CDR1 DFQATT, CDR2 SNEGSKA (reference sequence).

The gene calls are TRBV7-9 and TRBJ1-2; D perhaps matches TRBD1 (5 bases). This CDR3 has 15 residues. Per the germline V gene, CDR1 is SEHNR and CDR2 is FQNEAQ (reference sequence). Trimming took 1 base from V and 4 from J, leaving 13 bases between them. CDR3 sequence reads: CASSLVQGNGYGYTF. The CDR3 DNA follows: TGTGCCAGCAGCTTAGTTCAGGGCAACGGCTATGGCTACACCTTC.

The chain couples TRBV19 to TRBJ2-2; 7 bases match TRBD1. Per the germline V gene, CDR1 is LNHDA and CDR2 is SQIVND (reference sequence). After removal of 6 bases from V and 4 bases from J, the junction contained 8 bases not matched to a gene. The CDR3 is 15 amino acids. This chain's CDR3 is CASSNRGRGTGELFF. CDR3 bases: TGTGCCAGTAGCAACAGGGGCCGGGGCACCGGGGAGCTGTTTTTT.

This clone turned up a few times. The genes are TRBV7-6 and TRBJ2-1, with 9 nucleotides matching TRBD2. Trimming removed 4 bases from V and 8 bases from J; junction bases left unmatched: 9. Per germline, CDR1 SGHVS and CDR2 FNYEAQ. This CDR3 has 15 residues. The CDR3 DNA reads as TGTGCCAGCAGCTCACTGGCTCGCGGGGGGGATGAGCAGTTCTTC. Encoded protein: CASSSLARGGDEQFF.

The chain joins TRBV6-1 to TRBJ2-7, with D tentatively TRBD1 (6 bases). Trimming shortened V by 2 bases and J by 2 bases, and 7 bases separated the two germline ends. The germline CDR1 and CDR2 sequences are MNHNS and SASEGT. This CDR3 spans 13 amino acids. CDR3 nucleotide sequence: TGTGCCAGCAGTGAATACAGGGCCTACGAGCAGTACTTC. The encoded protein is CASSEYRAYEQYF.

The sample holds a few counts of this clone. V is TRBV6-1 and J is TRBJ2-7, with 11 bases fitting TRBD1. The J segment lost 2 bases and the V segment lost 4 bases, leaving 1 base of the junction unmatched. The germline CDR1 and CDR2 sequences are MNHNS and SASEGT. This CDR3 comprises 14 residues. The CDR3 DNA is TGTGCCAGCAGTGTGGACAGGGGGCCCTACGAGCAGTACTTC. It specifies CASSVDRGPYEQYF.

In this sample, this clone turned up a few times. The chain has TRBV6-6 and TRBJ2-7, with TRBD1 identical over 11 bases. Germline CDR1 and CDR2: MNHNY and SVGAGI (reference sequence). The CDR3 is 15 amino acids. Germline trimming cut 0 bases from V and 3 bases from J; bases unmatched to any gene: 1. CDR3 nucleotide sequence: TGTGCCAGCAGTTACTCAGGGACAGGGGGCTACGAGCAGTACTTC. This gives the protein CASSYSGTGGYEQYF.

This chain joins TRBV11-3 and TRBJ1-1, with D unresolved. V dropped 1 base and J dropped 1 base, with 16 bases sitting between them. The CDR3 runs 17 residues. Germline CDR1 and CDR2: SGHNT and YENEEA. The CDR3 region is CASSLALAPRRNTEAFF. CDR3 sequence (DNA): TGTGCCAGCAGCTTAGCTCTGGCCCCCCGAAGGAACACTGAAGCTTTCTTT.

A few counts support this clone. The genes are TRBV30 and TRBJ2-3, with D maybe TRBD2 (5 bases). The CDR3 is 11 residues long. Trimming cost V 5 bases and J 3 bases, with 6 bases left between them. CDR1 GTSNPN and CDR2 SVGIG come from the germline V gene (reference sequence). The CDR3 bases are TGTGCCTGGCGAGGGACAGATACGCAGTATTTT. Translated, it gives CAWRGTDTQYF.